This note documents a single T cell receptor (beta chain) sequence. The sample originates from a study of control samples from healthy donors and cancer patients. The CDR3 is 14 residues long. Germline CDR1 is MGHRA and CDR2 is YSYEKL. The V end was cut by 3 bases, the J end by 1 base, with 7 bases between. Profiled with immunoSEQ multiplex PCR; TCRdb holds only in-frame clones, not every one. Of roughly 20,000 clones in the sample, approximately 80% were seen once. The rearrangement links TRBV4-1 to TRBJ1-5; D unclear. This clonotype was sampled from a man in his 60s with colorectal cancer. The source material was PBMCs. The chain's CDR3 is CASSQEVSNQPQHF. CDR3 nucleotide sequence: TGCGCCAGCAGCCAGGAAGTGAGCAATCAGCCCCAGCATTTT.